This T cell receptor beta chain was captured in a study of T cells in Graves' hyperthyroidism and ophthalmopathy. RNA transcripts served as the template for amplifying TCR beta CDR3 regions. When the TCR CDR3 underwent first-round RT-PCR, the HTBI primer set was used. One entry per CDR3 protein results from TCRdb running MiXCR on the multiplex PCR reads. This table holds about 560,000 distinct CDR3 sequences, more than 15% found once. The V gene end was trimmed by 5 bases and the J gene end by 1 base; junction bases not matched to a gene: 7. Germline values: CDR1 SGHTA, CDR2 FQGTGA. This CDR3 has 16 residues. General study points: Blood also contained most expanded thyroid clonotypes above 0.001. Ophthalmopathy and stable hyperthyroidism were told apart by a 13 V-J model.

This clonotype showed up just a few times. Its antigen is unknown. Hyperthyroidism in the patients, aged 18 to 65, was newly diagnosed and under 2 months in duration. Every diagnosis used clinical symptoms, serum thyroxine and TRAb, thyroid ultrasound and orbital computed tomography. Material for sequencing was blood. The receptor was derived from a woman in her twenties or thirties with Graves' hyperthyroidism. This chain joins TRBV7-3 and TRBJ2-2; 7 bases fit TRBD1. In DNA form, the CDR3 reads TGTGCCAGCAGCCCCCGGACAGGAAAGAACACCGGGGAGCTGTTTTTT. It specifies CASSPRTGKNTGELFF.